Listed below are T cell receptor beta chains from one sample, sequenced in a study of T cell responses to AZD1222 COVID-19 vaccine. The repertoire was sequenced with immunoSEQ multiplex PCR; TCRdb's copy has only in-frame clones and lacks some. The table has 75,000 to 100,000 clones, around 89% seen once. The sample consisted of peripheral blood, taken on day 0 of AZD1222 vaccination. The receptors derive from an adult in good health. Both conserved end residues are part of each CDR3. D genes are given only for firm matches. For some rows the clone size is stated as once, few or many, or as a class when expanded; others skip it.

j_call,d_call,clone_size,v_call,cdr3_length,cdr3_aa,cdr3_nt
TRBJ2-7,TRBD1,.,TRBV27,15,CASSLSRDRVSEQYF,TGTGCCAGCAGTTTATCAAGGGACAGGGTAAGCGAGCAGTACTTC
TRBJ2-7,TRBD2,.,TRBV7-2,14,CASSQAGGPYEQYF,TGTGCCAGCAGCCAAGCGGGGGGGCCTTACGAGCAGTACTTC
TRBJ2-3,.,.,TRBV10-3,17,CAISESGVGGSTDTQYF,TGTGCCATCAGTGAGTCGGGGGTAGGCGGGAGCACAGATACGCAGTATTTT
TRBJ2-5,.,.,TRBV5-1,14,CASSTGRGQETQYF,TGCGCCAGCAGCACTGGACGGGGACAAGAGACCCAGTACTTC
TRBJ1-6,.,.,TRBV9,14,CASSVGSHNSPLHF,TGTGCCAGCAGCGTGGGCAGCCATAATTCACCCCTCCACTTT
TRBJ1-4,TRBD1,.,TRBV4-3,16,CASSHHDREANEKLFF,TGCGCCAGCAGCCATCACGACAGGGAGGCTAATGAAAAACTGTTTTTT
TRBJ2-7,.,.,TRBV10-3,14,CAISESASSYEQYF,TGTGCCATCAGTGAGAGTGCAAGCTCCTACGAGCAGTACTTC
TRBJ2-5,TRBD2,.,TRBV6-2/TRBV6-3,19,CASSYPSSGGPSPWETQYF,TGTGCCAGCAGTTACCCCTCCAGCGGGGGGCCGAGCCCTTGGGAGACCCAGTACTTC
TRBJ2-1,TRBD2,.,TRBV7-2,15,CASSLGASGYNEQFF,TGTGCCAGCAGCTTAGGGGCTAGCGGGTACAATGAGCAGTTCTTC
TRBJ1-2,TRBD1,.,TRBV6-5,12,CASSSGTVDYTF,TGTGCCAGCAGCTCCGGGACAGTTGACTACACCTTC
TRBJ1-4,.,.,TRBV7-8,15,CASSLVTPHNEKLFF,TGTGCCAGCAGCTTAGTGACACCGCATAATGAAAAACTGTTTTTT
TRBJ2-1,TRBD2,.,TRBV9,19,CASSVGSVAGDVGYNEQFF,TGTGCCAGCAGCGTAGGTTCGGTAGCGGGAGATGTGGGGTACAATGAGCAGTTCTTC
TRBJ1-2,.,.,TRBV10-3,14,CAISESKGPGGYTF,TGTGCCATCAGTGAGTCCAAGGGCCCCGGAGGCTACACCTTC
TRBJ2-2,.,.,TRBV5-1,14,CASCSGAITGELFF,TGCGCCAGCTGTTCAGGGGCAATCACCGGGGAGCTGTTTTTT
TRBJ2-7,.,.,TRBV7-9,12,CASRRLGGEQYF,TGTGCCAGCCGACGGTTGGGGGGCGAGCAGTACTTC
TRBJ1-1,.,.,TRBV30,15,CAWIHPDRLNTEAFF,TGTGCCTGGATTCACCCGGACAGACTCAACACTGAAGCTTTCTTT
TRBJ2-3,.,.,TRBV9,16,CASSPHPGALFDTQYF,TGTGCCAGCAGCCCCCACCCGGGAGCCCTGTTCGATACGCAGTATTTT
TRBJ1-3,.,.,TRBV16,15,CASSPGLSSGNTIYF,TGTGCCAGCAGCCCGGGCCTTAGCTCTGGAAACACCATATATTTT
TRBJ2-3,TRBD2,.,TRBV18,15,CASSRAGGGTDTQYF,TGTGCCAGCTCACGAGCGGGAGGGGGCACAGATACGCAGTATTTT
TRBJ2-5,.,.,TRBV6-2/TRBV6-3,17,CASSYSKGLATIETQYF,TGTGCCAGCAGTTACTCGAAAGGTCTAGCGACGATAGAGACCCAGTACTTC
TRBJ1-4,.,.,TRBV5-1,14,CASSPGLSNEKLFF,TGCGCCAGCAGCCCCGGACTCAGTAATGAAAAACTGTTTTTT
TRBJ2-1,.,.,TRBV10-3,16,CAITHKVRQGGNEQFF,TGTGCCATCACCCATAAGGTCCGACAGGGAGGGAATGAGCAGTTCTTC
TRBJ2-2,.,.,TRBV6-5,13,CASRLTGTGELFF,TGTGCCAGCAGGCTTACTGGTACTGGGGAGCTGTTTTTT
TRBJ2-1,TRBD2,.,TRBV7-9,19,CASTTPQGGVIAGGNEQFF,TGTGCCAGCACCACACCACAGGGGGGGGTGATAGCGGGAGGGAATGAGCAGTTCTTC
TRBJ1-1,.,.,TRBV28,11,CATLINTEAFF,TGTGCCACCCTAATCAACACTGAAGCTTTCTTT
TRBJ2-3,.,.,TRBV7-8,12,CASSPFTDTQYF,TGTGCCAGCAGCCCTTTCACAGATACGCAGTATTTT
TRBJ2-1,TRBD2,once,TRBV7-3,14,CASSIAGVYNEQFF,TGTGCCAGCAGCATCGCGGGGGTATACAATGAGCAGTTCTTC
TRBJ2-1,TRBD2,.,TRBV5-1,18,CASSLEASGGKPYNEQFF,TGCGCCAGCAGCTTGGAGGCTAGCGGGGGGAAGCCCTACAATGAGCAGTTCTTC
TRBJ2-1,TRBD2,.,TRBV10-3,13,CASGTSGDNEQFF,TGTGCCTCGGGGACTAGCGGAGACAATGAGCAGTTCTTC
TRBJ2-1,TRBD2,.,TRBV28,19,CASSLAGLAGGSSYNEQFF,TGTGCCAGCAGTTTGGCGGGACTAGCGGGAGGGAGCTCCTACAATGAGCAGTTCTTC
TRBJ2-3,.,.,TRBV9,16,CASSVARAGVTDTQYF,TGTGCCAGCAGCGTAGCAAGGGCAGGAGTAACAGATACGCAGTATTTT
TRBJ1-3,.,once,TRBV19,14,CASSPRNSGNTIYF,TGTGCCAGTAGTCCCCGGAACTCTGGAAACACCATATATTTT
TRBJ2-7,TRBD2,.,TRBV7-3,14,CASSPGLESYEQYF,TGTGCCAGCAGCCCCGGACTAGAGAGTTACGAGCAGTACTTC
TRBJ1-2,.,.,TRBV6-1,15,CASSELGRTSGGYTF,TGTGCCAGCAGTGAGCTTGGACGGACCTCCGGGGGCTACACCTTC
TRBJ2-3,.,.,TRBV6-5,14,CASLAISSTDTQYF,TGTGCCTCCCTCGCGATCTCTAGCACAGATACGCAGTATTTT
TRBJ2-1,TRBD2,.,TRBV5-1,16,CASSLGLAGGSHEQFF,TGCGCCAGCAGCTTGGGCCTAGCGGGAGGAAGCCATGAGCAGTTCTTC
TRBJ2-5,.,once,TRBV7-9,13,CAASTGRAPSQYF,TGTGCCGCCTCCACGGGCAGGGCCCCGTCCCAGTACTTC
TRBJ1-2,TRBD1,.,TRBV19,13,CASRTGNNYGYTF,TGTGCCAGCAGGACAGGGAACAACTATGGCTACACCTTC
TRBJ1-1,TRBD1,.,TRBV5-4,15,CASSSPGTGGTEAFF,TGTGCCAGCAGCTCCCCGGGGACAGGGGGAACTGAAGCTTTCTTT